The sequence of this TCR beta chain was determined in a study of regulatory T cells in long-lasting Graves disease. The sample's time point: newly diagnosed GD, antithyroid drugs for less than 3 months. PBMC-derived RNA was used for the TCR library. Both iRepertoire HTBI primers and Arm-PCR of CDR3 regions were used to build the TCR beta libraries. TCRdb itself ran the multiplex PCR reads through MiXCR, one entry per CDR3 protein. Here the sample spans around 450,000 distinct CDR3 sequences, around 15% being singletons. The sample was also linked to a second study, of T cells in Graves' hyperthyroidism and ophthalmopathy. From that report: Patients with uncontrolled infections, other autoimmune diseases, pregnancy or lactation were excluded. The primer set for the first-round RT-PCR of the TCR CDR3 was HTBI.

The source material was peripheral blood mononuclear cells (PBMCs), sampled at new diagnosis, from a patient treated with antithyroid drugs. The receptor comes from a man in his forties with Graves disease.

This CDR3 reads CASSLSGGLAGAGELFF. The CDR3, as DNA: TGTGCCAGCAGCTTATCGGGGGGACTAGCGGGAGCCGGGGAGCTGTTTTTT. V usage is TRBV7-6 and J usage is TRBJ2-2, with TRBD2 matching 14 bases. Germline CDR1 is SGHVS and CDR2 is FNYEAQ. The V segment lost 2 bases and the J segment 6 bases; nucleotides outside the gene matches: 5. This CDR3 is built from 17 residues.